Described below is a single TCR beta chain sequence and its context. Its target antigen remains unknown. Per-base qualities were not stored, and no clone one base away is much larger. Sequencer: Illumina NovaSeq 6000. TCRalpha and TCRbeta cDNA libraries were constructed by 5'RACE with constant-segment primers, with sample barcodes and unique molecular identifiers being introduced. Trizol reagent was used to extract RNA from every sample. Library amplification was performed in two PCR steps, and a second sample barcode and Illumina TruSeq adapters were introduced in the second step. Sequencing of the libraries was done on an Illumina NovaSeq, producing 2 x 150 bp paired-end reads. The original pipeline was this. With migec v1.2.7, reads were demultiplexed and then collapsed into UMI-guided consensus sequences. Using mixcr v2.1.11, the UMI consensuses were aligned to TRA and TRB V and J templates and assembled into clonotypes. Clonotypes were classified as expanded or contracted when called significant by both edgeR and NoisET, with noise models trained on biological replicates. For edgeR calls, the thresholds were a false discovery rate-adjusted p below 0.01 and a log2 fold-change of 1. As an exploratory analysis of dynamics, max-normalized trajectories of the 1000 most abundant clonotypes were examined with PCA combined with hierarchical clustering. Each responding clone was given a CD4 or CD8 phenotype based on the CD4+ and CD8+ repertoires, which had been sequenced separately. TCRdb itself trimmed the public reads at Q25 with fastp, ran MiXCR and retained productive beta chains. Merged by CDR3 protein, the rows form single entries marked with the most common genes and DNA. TCRdb, not the original authors, processed these V and J calls. Here the sample has tens of thousands of distinct CDR3 sequences; approximately 16% occur a single time. The ten largest clones take up 25% to 35% of the sample.

The CDR3, from cysteine to phenylalanine, totals 15 residues. Solely the CDR3 DNA is kept, with 45 bases framed from the first base. CDR1 is given as SGHRS and CDR2 as YFSETQ, both from the germline V gene. V is trimmed back by 4 bases and J by 1 base, and the junction contains 6 bases that no gene match accounts for. This sample is part of a study of T-cell memory formation after mild COVID-19 (dated by TCRdb to about 2021). Some background on the complete study: Most TCR sequence clusters were specific to one of the two donors. In a couple of donors, T-cell clones that expanded and contracted after mild COVID-19 were tracked by sequencing TCRalpha and TCRbeta repertoires over time. Two young, previously healthy adult volunteers made up the cohort, one male and one female. Summary of the overall study and its limitations: SARS-CoV-2 specificity of the second-wave clones peaking on day 37 was not confirmed. Contracting CD4+ clones appeared mostly in the CM and EM memory subsets, whereas CD8+ clones were enriched in EMRA. The study included only a couple of mild cases, and larger cohorts that include severe cases with pre-infection samples were judged to be necessary. Balanced CD4/CD8 phenotypes were observed for clones contracting from day 15 to 85, whereas a bias towards CD4+ was observed for a second wave of clones expanding from day 15 to 37. The detection of some responding clones in pre-infection memory suggests that pre-existing cross-reactive memory T cells joined the SARS-CoV-2 response.

Ficoll-Paque density gradient centrifugation was the method used to isolate PBMCs. The chain couples TRBV5-1 to TRBJ2-3, with 7 central nucleotides matching TRBD1. Sequences were obtained from PBMCs or a T cell subset sorted from them (not recorded which). This clonotype was obtained from an adult woman who had mild COVID-19 (a few samples of this study predate the infection). The sample titles of this study are shuffled in the database, so cell type and time point are left out; the donor was told from shared clones. The CDR3 sequence is CASSVGQYRTDTQYF. The nucleotide sequence reads as follows: TGCGCCAGCAGCGTGGGACAGTATCGCACAGATACGCAGTATTTT.